This TCR beta chain was recovered during a study of T cell responses to AZD1222 COVID-19 vaccine. About the research overall: Combined were second doses at about 4 or about 12 weeks. The study's findings and limits: White British people made up most donors, females outnumbered males, and clonal diversity was possibly underestimated.

In this sample, this clone turned up a few times. Antigen: not known. Trimming stripped 6 bases from V and 7 bases from J, with 13 bases between. This CDR3 has 14 amino acids. CDR1 and CDR2 (germline): MNHEY, SVGAGI. TCRdb's copy holds only in-frame clones and misses some; the assay was immunoSEQ multiplex PCR. The table shows over 45,000 clones, with 70% to 90% occurring only once. The clonotype was recovered from an adult in good health. The material sequenced was peripheral blood, taken on day 0 of AZD1222 vaccination. The V and J genes are TRBV6-5 and TRBJ1-6; D remains ambiguous. The CDR3 DNA reads as TGTGCCAGCAGCAAGGCAGCGGAAAATTCACCCCTCCACTTT. It codes for CASSKAAENSPLHF.